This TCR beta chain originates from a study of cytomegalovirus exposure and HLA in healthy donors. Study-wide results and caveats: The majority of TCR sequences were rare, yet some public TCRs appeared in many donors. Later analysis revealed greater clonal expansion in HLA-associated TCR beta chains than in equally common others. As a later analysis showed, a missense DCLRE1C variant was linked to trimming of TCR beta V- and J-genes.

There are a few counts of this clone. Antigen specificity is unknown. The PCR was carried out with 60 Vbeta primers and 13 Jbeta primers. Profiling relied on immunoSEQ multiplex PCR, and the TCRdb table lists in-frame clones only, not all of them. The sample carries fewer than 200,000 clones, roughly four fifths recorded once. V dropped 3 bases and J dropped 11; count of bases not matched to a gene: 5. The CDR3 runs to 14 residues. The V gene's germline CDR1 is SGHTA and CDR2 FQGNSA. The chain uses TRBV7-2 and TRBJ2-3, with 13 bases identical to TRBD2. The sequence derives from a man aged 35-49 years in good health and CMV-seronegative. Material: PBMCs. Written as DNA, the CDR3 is TGTGCCAGCAGCTTCACCCGGACTAGCGGGGGGCAGTATTTT. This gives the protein CASSFTRTSGGQYF.